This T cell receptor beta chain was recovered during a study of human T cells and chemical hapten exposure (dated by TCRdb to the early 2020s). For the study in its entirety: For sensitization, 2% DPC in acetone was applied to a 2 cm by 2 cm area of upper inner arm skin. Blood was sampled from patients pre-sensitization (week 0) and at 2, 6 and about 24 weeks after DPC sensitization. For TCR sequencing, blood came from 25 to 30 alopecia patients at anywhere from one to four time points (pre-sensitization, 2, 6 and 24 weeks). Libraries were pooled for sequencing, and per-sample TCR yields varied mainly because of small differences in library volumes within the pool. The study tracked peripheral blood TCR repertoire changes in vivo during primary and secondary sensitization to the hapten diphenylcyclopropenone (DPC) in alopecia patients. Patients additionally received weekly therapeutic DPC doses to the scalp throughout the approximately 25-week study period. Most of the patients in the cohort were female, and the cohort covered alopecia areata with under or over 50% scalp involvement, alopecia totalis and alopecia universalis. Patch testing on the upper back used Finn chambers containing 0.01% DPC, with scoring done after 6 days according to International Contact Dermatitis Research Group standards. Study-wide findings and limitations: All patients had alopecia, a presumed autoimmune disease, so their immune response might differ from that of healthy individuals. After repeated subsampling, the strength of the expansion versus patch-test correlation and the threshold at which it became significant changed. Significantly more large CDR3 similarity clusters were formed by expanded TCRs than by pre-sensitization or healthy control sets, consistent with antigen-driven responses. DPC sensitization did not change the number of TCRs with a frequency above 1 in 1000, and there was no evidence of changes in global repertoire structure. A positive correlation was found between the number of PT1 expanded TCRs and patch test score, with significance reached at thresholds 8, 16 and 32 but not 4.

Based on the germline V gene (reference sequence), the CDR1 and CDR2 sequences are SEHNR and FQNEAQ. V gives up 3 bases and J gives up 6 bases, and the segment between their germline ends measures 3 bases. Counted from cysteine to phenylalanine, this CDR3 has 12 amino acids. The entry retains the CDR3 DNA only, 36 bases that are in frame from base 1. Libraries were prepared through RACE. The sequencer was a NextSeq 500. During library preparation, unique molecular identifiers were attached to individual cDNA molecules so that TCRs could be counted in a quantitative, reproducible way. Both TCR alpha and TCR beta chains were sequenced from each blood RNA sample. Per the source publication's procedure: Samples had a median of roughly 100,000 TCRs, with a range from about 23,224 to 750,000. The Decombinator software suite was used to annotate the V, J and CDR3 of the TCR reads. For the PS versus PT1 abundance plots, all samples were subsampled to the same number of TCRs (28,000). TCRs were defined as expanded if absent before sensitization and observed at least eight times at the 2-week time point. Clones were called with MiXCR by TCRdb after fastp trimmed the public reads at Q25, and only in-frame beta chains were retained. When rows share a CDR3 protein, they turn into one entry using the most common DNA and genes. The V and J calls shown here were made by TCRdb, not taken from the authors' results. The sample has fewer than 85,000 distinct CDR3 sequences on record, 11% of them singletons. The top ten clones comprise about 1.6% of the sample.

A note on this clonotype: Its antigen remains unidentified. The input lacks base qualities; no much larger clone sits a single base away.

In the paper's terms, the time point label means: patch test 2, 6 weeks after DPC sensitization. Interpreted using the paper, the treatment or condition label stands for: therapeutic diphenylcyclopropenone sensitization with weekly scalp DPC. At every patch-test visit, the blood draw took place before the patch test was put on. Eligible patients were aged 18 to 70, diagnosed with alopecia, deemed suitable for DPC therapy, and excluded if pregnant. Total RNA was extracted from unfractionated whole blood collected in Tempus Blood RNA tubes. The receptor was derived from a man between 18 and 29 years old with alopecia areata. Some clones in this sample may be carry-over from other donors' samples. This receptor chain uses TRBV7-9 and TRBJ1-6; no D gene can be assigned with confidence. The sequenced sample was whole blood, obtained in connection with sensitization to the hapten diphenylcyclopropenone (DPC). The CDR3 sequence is CASSLGNSPLHF. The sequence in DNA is TGTGCCAGCAGCTTGGGTAATTCACCCCTCCACTTT. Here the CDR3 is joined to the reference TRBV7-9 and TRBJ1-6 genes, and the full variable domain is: DTGVSQNPRHKITKRGQNVTFRCDPISEHNRLYWYRQTLGQGPEFLTYFQNEAQLEKSRLLSDRFSAERPKGSFSTLEIQRTEQGDSAMYLCASSLGNSPLHFGNGTRLTVT.